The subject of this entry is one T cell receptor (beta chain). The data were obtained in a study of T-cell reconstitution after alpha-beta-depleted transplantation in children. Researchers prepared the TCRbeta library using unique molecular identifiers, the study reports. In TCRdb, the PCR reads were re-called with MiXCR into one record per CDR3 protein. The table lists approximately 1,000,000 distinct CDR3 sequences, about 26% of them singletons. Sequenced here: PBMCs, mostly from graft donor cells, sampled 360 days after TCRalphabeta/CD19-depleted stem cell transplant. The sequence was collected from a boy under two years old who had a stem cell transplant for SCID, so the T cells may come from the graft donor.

The CDR3 is CASSQFKQGKRTNEKLFF. In DNA, the CDR3 is TGCGCCAGCAGCCAATTCAAACAGGGGAAGAGGACTAATGAAAAACTGTTTTTT. This chain joins TRBV4-3 and TRBJ1-4; 7 nucleotides align to TRBD1. V lost 2 bases to trimming and J lost 2 bases; unmatched junction nucleotides: 11. The CDR3 sequence is 18 residues long. Germline V lookup: CDR1 LGHNA, CDR2 YSLEER.